The clone carrying this T cell receptor beta chain was found a few times. RNA, at about 0.5 to 1 ug, was reverse transcribed with random hexamers. The method of amplification for TCR beta CDR3 was immunoSEQ multiplex PCR, covering 54 Vbeta and 13 Jbeta. TCRdb analysed the immunoSEQ multiplex PCR reads with MiXCR anew, one entry per CDR3 protein. Of around 180,000 distinct CDR3 sequences listed, approximately 94% are singletons. This specimen belongs to a study of CD8 T cells in Susac syndrome. Germline V CDR1 and CDR2: SGHTA, FQGNSA. The CDR3 covers 14 residues. V lost 5 bases to trimming and J lost 4 bases, with 14 bases between them.

The sequenced material came from CD4+ T cells from PBMCs. This receptor was taken from a human donor with Susac syndrome. The V call is TRBV7-2, the J call TRBJ2-5; perhaps TRBD1 as D (5 bases). This CDR3 reads CASSNLGVGETQYF. In nucleotides, the CDR3 is TGTGCCAGCAGCAACTTAGGGGTGGGAGAGACCCAGTACTTC.